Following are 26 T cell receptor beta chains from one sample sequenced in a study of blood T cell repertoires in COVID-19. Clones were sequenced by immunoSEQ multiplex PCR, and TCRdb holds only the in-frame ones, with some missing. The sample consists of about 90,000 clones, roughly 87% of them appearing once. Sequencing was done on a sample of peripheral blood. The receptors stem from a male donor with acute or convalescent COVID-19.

The CDR3 is CASRAQYEQYF. The CDR3 DNA sequence: TGTGCCAGCAGGGCCCAATACGAGCAGTACTTC. The chain joins TRBV28 to TRBJ2-7; the D is unclear. CDR3 length equals 11 residues. In germline, CDR1 is MDHEN, CDR2 SYDVKM. Trimming shortened V by 6 bases and J by 4 bases, and 7 bases separated the two germline ends.

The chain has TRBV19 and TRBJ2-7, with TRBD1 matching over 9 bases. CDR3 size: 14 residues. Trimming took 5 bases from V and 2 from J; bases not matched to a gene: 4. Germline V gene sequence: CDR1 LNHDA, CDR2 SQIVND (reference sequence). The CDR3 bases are TGTGCCAGTAGTCGACAGGGGGTTCCCTACGAGCAGTACTTC. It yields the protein CASSRQGVPYEQYF.

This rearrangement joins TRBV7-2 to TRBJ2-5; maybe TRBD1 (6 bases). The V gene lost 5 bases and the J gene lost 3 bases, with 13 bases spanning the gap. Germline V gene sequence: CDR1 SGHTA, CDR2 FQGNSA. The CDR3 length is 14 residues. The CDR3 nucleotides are TGTGCCAGCAGCCCCCGCCGGGACAAAGAGACCCAGTACTTC. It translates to CASSPRRDKETQYF.

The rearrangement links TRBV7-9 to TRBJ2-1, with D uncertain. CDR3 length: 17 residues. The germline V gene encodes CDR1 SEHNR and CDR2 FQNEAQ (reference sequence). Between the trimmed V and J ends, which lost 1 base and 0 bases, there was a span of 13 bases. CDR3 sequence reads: CASSLDPTLSSYNEQFF. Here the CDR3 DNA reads TGTGCCAGCAGCTTAGACCCGACTCTGAGCTCCTACAATGAGCAGTTCTTC.

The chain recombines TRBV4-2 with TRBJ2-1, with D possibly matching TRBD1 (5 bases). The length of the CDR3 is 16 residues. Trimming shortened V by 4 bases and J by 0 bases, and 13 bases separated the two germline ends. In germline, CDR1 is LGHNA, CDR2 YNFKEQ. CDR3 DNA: TGTGCCAGCAGCCCCGACAGTTCGAGCTCCTACAATGAGCAGTTCTTC. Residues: CASSPDSSSSYNEQFF.

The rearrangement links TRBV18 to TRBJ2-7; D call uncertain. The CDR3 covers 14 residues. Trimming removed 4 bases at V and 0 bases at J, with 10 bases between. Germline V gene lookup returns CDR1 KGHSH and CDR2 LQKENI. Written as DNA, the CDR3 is TGTGCCAGCTCACAAACTCAAAGCTCCTACGAGCAGTACTTC. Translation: CASSQTQSSYEQYF.

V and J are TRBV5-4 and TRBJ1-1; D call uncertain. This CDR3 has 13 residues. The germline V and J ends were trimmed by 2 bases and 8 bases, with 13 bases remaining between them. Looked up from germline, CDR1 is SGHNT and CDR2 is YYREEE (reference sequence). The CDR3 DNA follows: TGTGCCAGCAGCTTTCCTCAGGAGGCGGAAGCTTTCTTT. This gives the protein CASSFPQEAEAFF.

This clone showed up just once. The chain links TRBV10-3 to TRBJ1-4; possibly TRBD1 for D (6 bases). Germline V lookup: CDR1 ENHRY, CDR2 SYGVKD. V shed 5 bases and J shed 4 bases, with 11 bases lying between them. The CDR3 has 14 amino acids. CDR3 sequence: CAISTTGNNEKLFF. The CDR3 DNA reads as TGTGCCATCAGTACGACAGGCAATAATGAAAAACTGTTTTTT.

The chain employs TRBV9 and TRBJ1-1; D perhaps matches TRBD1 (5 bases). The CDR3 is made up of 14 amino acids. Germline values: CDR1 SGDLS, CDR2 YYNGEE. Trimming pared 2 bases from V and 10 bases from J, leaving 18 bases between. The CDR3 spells CASSVSQGLDGAFF. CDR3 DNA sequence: TGTGCCAGCAGCGTCAGTCAGGGTCTTGACGGAGCTTTCTTT.

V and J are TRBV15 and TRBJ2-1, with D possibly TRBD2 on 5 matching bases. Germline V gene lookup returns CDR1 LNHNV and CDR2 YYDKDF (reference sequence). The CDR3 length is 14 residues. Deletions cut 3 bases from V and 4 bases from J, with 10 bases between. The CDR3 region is CATSRVDSYNEQFF. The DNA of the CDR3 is TGTGCCACCAGCAGGGTGGACTCTTACAATGAGCAGTTCTTC.

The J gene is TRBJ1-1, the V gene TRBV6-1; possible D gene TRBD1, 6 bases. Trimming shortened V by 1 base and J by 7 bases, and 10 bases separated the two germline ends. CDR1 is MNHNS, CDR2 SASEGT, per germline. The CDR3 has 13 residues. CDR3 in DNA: TGTGCCAGCAGTGAAGGGACAGAGATTGAAGCTTTCTTT. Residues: CASSEGTEIEAFF.

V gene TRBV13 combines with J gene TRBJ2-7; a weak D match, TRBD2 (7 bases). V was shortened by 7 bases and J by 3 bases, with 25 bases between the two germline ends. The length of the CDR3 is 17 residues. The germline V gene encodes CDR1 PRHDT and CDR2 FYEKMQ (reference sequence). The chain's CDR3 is CASTTVQGRGNVYEQYF. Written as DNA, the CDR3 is TGTGCCAGCACCACGGTTCAGGGGCGGGGGAACGTCTACGAGCAGTACTTC.

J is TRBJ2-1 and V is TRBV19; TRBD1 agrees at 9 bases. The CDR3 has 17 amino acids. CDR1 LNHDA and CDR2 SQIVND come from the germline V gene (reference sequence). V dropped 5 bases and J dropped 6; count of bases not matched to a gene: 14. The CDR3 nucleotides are TGTGCCAGTAGTTCAATCTCGGGACAGGGAGGCAGCAATGAGCAGTTCTTC. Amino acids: CASSSISGQGGSNEQFF.

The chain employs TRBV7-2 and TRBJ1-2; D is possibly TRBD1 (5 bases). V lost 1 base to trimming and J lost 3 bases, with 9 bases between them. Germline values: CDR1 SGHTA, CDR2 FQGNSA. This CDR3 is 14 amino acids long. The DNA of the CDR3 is TGTGCCAGCAGCTTAGGCGGCAGGGACTATGGCTACACCTTC. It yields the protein CASSLGGRDYGYTF.

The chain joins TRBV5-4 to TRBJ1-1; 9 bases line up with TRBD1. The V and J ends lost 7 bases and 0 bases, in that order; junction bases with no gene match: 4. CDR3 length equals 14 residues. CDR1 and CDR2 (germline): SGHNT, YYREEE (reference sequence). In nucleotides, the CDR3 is TGTGCCAGCTATACAGGGGGCCTGAACACTGAAGCTTTCTTT. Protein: CASYTGGLNTEAFF.

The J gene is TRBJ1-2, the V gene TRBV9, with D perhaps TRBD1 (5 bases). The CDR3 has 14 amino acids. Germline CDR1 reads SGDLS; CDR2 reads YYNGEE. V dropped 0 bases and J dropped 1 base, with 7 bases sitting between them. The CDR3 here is CASSVADSNYGYTF. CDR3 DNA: TGTGCCAGCAGCGTAGCCGACAGTAACTATGGCTACACCTTC.

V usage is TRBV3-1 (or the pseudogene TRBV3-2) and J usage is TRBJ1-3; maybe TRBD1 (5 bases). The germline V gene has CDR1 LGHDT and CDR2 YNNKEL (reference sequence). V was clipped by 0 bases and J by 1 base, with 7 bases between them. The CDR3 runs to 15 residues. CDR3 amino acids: CASSQDWTSGNTIYF. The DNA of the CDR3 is TGTGCCAGCAGCCAAGATTGGACATCTGGAAACACCATATATTTT.

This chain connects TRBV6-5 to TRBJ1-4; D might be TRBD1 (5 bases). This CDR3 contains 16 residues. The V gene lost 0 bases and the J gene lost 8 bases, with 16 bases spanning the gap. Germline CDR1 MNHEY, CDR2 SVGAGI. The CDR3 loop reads CASSYSGGRPGEKLFF. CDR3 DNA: TGTGCCAGCAGTTACTCTGGGGGGAGACCTGGGGAAAAACTGTTTTTT.

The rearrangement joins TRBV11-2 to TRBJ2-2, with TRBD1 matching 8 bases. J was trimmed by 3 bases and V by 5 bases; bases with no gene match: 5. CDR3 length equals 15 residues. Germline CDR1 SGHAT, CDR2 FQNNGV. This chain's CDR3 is CASSPDRVDTGELFF. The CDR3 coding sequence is TGTGCCAGCAGCCCGGACAGGGTGGACACCGGGGAGCTGTTTTTT.

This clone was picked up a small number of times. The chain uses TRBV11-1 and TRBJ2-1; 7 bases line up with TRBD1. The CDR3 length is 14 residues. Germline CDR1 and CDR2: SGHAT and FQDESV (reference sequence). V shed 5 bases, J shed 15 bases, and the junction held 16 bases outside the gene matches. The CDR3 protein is CASSQSEQGRELFF. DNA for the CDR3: TGTGCCAGCAGCCAATCGGAACAGGGGAGAGAGTTGTTCTTC.

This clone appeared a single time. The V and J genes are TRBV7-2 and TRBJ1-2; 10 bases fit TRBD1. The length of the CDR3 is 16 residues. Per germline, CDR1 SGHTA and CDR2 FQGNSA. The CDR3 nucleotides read TGTGTCTGCTTGGCCGGGTCGGGACAGGGGCTCTATGGCTACACCTTC. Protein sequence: CVCLAGSGQGLYGYTF.

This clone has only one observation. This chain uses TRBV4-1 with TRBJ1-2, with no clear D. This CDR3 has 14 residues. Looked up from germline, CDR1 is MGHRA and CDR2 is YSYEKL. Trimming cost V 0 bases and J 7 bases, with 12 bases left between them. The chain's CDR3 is CASSQDIGSGGYTF. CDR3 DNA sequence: TGCGCCAGCAGCCAAGATATAGGGAGCGGTGGCTACACCTTC.

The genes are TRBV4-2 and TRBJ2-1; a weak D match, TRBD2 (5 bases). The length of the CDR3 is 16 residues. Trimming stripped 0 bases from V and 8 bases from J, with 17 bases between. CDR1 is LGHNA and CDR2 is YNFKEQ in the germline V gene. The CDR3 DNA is TGTGCCAGCAGCCAAGAGTCTCCTCCGGGAAGCTATGAGCAGTTCTTC. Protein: CASSQESPPGSYEQFF.

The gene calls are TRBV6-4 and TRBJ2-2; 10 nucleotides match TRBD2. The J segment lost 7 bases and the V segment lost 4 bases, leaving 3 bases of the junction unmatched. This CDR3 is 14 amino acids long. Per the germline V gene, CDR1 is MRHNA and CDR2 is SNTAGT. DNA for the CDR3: TGTGCCAGCAGTGCGGGACTAGCGAACGGGGAGCTGTTTTTT. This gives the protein CASSAGLANGELFF.

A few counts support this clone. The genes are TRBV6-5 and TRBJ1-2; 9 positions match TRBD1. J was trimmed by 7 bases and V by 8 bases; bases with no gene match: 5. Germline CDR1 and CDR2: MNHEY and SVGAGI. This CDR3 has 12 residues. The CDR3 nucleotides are TGTGCCAGCCTGGGACAGGGAGTTGGCTACACCTTC. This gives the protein CASLGQGVGYTF.

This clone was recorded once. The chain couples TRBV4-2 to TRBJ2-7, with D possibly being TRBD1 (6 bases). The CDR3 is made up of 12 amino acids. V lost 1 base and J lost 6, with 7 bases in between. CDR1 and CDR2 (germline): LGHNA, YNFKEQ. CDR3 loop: CASSQVTGEQYF. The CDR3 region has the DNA TGTGCCAGCAGCCAAGTGACAGGCGAGCAGTACTTC.